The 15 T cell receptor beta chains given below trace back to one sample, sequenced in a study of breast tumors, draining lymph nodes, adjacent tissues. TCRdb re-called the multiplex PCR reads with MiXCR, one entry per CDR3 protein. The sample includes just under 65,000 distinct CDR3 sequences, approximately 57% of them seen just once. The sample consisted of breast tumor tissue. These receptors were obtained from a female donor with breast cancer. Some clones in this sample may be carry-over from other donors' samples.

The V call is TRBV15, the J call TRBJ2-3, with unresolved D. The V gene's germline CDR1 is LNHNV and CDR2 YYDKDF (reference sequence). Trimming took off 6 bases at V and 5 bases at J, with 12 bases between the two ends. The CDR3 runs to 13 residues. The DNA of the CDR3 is TGTGCCACCAGTGCGGATTTCGGAGATACGCAGTATTTT. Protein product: CATSADFGDTQYF.

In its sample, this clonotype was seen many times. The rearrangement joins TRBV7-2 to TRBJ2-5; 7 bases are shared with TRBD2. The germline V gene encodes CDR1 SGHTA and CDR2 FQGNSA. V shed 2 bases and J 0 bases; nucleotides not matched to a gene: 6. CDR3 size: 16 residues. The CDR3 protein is CASSLWVGGNQETQYF. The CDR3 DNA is TGTGCCAGCAGCTTATGGGTGGGAGGGAACCAAGAGACCCAGTACTTC.

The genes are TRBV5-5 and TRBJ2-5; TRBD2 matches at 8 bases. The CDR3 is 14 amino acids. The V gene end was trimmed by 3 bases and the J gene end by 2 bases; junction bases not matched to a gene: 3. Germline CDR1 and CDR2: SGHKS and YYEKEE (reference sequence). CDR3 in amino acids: CASSSGGQQETQYF. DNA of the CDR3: TGTGCCAGCAGCTCGGGAGGGCAGCAAGAGACCCAGTACTTC.

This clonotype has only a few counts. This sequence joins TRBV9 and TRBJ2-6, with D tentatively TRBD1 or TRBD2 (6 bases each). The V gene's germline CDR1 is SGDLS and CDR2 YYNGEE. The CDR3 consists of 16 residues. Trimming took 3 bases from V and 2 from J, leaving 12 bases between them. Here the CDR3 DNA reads TGTGCCAGCAGCGAGGAGGGGGGAGCTGGGGCCAACGTCCTGACTTTC. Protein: CASSEEGGAGANVLTF.

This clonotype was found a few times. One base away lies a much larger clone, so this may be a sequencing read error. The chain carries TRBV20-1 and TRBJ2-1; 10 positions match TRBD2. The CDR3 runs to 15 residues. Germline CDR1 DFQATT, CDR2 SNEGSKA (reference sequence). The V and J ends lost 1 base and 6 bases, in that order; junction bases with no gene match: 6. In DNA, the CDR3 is TGCAGTGCTAGAGGAGCTAGCGGGAGCTCCAATGAGCAGTTCTTC. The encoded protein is CSARGASGSSNEQFF.

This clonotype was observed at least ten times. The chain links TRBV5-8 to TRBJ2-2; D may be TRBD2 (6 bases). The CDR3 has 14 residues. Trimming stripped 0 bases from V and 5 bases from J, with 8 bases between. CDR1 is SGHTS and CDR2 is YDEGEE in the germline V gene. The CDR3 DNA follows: TGTGCCAGCAGCTTGGGTGCGGGAACCGGGGAGCTGTTTTTT. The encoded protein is CASSLGAGTGELFF.

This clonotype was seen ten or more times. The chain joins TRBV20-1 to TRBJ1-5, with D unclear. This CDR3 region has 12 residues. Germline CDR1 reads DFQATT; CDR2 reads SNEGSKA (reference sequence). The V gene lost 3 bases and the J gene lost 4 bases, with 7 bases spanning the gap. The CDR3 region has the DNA TGCAGTGCTAGGGAATTTAATCAGCCCCAGCATTTT. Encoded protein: CSAREFNQPQHF.

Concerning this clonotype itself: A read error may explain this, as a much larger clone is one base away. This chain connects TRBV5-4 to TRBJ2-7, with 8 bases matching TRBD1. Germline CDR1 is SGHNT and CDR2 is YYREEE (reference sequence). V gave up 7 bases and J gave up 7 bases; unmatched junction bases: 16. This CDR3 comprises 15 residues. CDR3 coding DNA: TGTGCCAGCGGCGAAAGGACAGGGAATCGTGGGGAGCAGTACTTC. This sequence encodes CASGERTGNRGEQYF.

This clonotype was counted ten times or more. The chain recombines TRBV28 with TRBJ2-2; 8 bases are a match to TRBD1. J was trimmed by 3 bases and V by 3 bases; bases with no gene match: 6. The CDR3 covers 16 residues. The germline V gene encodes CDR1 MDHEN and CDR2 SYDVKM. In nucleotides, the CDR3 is TGTGCCAGCAGTTTGGACAGGGAGCGGGACACCGGGGAGCTGTTTTTT. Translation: CASSLDRERDTGELFF. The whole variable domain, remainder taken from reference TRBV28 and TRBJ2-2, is DVKVTQSSRYLVKRTGEKVFLECVQDMDHENMFWYRQDPGLGLRLIYFSYDVKMKEKGDIPEGYSVSREKKERFSLILESASTNQTSMYLCASSLDRERDTGELFFGEGSRLTVL.

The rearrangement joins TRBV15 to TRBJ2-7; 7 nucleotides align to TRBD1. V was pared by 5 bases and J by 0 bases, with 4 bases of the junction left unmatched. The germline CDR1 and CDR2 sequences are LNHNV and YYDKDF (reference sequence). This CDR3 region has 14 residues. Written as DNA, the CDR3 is TGTGCCACCAGCGCAGGGGGTAGCTCCTACGAGCAGTACTTC. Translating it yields CATSAGGSSYEQYF.

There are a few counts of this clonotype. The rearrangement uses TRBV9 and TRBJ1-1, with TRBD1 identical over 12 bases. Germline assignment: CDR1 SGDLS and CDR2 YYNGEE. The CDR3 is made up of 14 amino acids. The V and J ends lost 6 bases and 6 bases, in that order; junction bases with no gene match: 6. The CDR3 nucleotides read TGTGCCAGCACCGTGGGACAGGGGGCTTCTGAAGCTTTCTTT. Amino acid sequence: CASTVGQGASEAFF.

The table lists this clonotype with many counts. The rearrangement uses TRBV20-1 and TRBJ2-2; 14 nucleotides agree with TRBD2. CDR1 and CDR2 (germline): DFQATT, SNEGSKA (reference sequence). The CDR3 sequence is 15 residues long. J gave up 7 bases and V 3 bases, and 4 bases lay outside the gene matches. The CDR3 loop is CSASRLAGGVGELFF. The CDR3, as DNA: TGCAGTGCTAGTAGACTAGCGGGAGGGGTCGGGGAGCTGTTTTTT.

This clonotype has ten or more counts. The CDR3, as DNA: TGTGCCAGTAAGGGGTCATCGTCATATGGCTACACCTTC. This gives the protein CASKGSSSYGYTF. The chain carries TRBV6-2 or TRBV6-3 and TRBJ1-2; possible D gene TRBD1, 5 bases. Germline values: CDR1 MNHEY, CDR2 SVGEGT. Trimming cost V 9 bases and J 5 bases, with 16 bases left between them. CDR3 length: 13 residues.

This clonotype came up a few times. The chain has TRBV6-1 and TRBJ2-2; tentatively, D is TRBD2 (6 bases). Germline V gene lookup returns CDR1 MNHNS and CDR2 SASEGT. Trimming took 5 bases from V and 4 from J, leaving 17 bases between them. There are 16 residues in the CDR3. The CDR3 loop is CASSPIAGRSTGELFF. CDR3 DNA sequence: TGTGCCAGCAGTCCCATCGCGGGGAGGAGCACCGGGGAGCTGTTTTTT.

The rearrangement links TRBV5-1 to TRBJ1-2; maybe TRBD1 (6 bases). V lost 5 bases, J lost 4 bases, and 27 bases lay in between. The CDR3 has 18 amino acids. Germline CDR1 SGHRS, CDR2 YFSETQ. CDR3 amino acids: CASSLSVAVTGGVYGYTF. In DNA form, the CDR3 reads TGCGCCAGCAGTCTGTCGGTGGCGGTGACCGGGGGCGTCTATGGCTACACCTTC.